The 28 T cell receptor beta chains presented below share a single source sample, sequenced in a study of identical twins. From the 5' RACE reads, TCRdb called clonotypes with MiXCR, one entry per CDR3 protein. The data show approximately 630,000 distinct CDR3 sequences, roughly 7.1% seen once. The sample also formed part of further work on yellow fever vaccine responses in identical twins.

The specimen was PBMCs. Receptors originate from a woman aged 18-35 years in good health.

Only a few counts were recorded for this clonotype. The chain joins TRBV15 to TRBJ2-3; 7 positions agree with TRBD2. The germline gives CDR1 LNHNV, CDR2 YYDKDF (reference sequence). The CDR3 covers 16 residues. Trimming removed 0 bases from V and 2 bases from J; junction bases left unmatched: 5. In nucleotides, the CDR3 is TGTGCCACCAGCAGAGACGGAGCGGGGATCACAGATACGCAGTATTTT. Protein product: CATSRDGAGITDTQYF.

This clonotype was counted only a few times. The chain carries TRBV10-3 and TRBJ1-1; 7 bases line up with TRBD1. This CDR3 region has 12 residues. CDR1 is ENHRY and CDR2 is SYGVKD in the germline V gene. J was trimmed by 5 bases and V by 5 bases; bases with no gene match: 2. CDR3 residues: CAISSQGTEAFF. CDR3 sequence (DNA): TGTGCCATCAGTTCACAGGGGACTGAAGCTTTCTTT.

The CDR3 here is CASSQDATSGLAKNIQYF. The CDR3 DNA reads TGTGCCAGCAGCCAAGATGCGACTAGCGGTTTAGCCAAAAACATTCAGTACTTC. V usage is TRBV4-2 and J usage is TRBJ2-4, with 9 bases matching TRBD2. V was pared by 0 bases and J by 0 bases, with 6 bases of the junction left unmatched. Germline CDR1 and CDR2: LGHNA and YNFKEQ. The CDR3 runs 18 residues.

This clonotype showed up just a few times. J is TRBJ2-5 and V is TRBV5-1; D remains ambiguous. Germline V lookup: CDR1 SGHRS, CDR2 YFSETQ. V gave up 6 bases and J gave up 2 bases, with 14 bases separating them. CDR3 size: 14 residues. CDR3 sequence (DNA): TGCGCCAGCACGCCAAGGACGGAACAAGAGACCCAGTACTTC. Its translation: CASTPRTEQETQYF.

J is TRBJ2-3 and V is TRBV20-1; maybe TRBD2 (5 bases). Per the germline V gene, CDR1 is DFQATT and CDR2 is SNEGSKA (reference sequence). This CDR3 is 16 amino acids long. Trimming took 1 base from V and 0 from J, leaving 14 bases between them. Here the CDR3 DNA reads TGCAGTGCTAGAGTTCCCGGCGGGTTTAGCACAGATACGCAGTATTTT. Translation: CSARVPGGFSTDTQYF.

This clonotype has more than one count but fewer than ten. The J gene is TRBJ2-7, the V gene TRBV7-9, with D perhaps TRBD1 or TRBD2 (5 bases each). V was clipped by 1 base and J by 6 bases, with 13 bases between them. The V gene's germline CDR1 is SEHNR and CDR2 FQNEAQ (reference sequence). The CDR3 has 14 residues. The CDR3 DNA reads as TGTGCCAGCAGCTTAGTAGGGGACCTTCGCGAGCAGTACTTC. It codes for CASSLVGDLREQYF.

This clonotype was detected only a few times. The rearrangement links TRBV15 to TRBJ1-4; D call uncertain. The CDR3 is 15 residues long. The V and J ends lost 1 base and 0 bases respectively, with 6 bases between them. Germline-derived CDR1 and CDR2 are LNHNV and YYDKDF (reference sequence). The CDR3 DNA reads TGTGCCACCAGCAGAGTCTCAGCAACTAATGAAAAACTGTTTTTT. This sequence encodes CATSRVSATNEKLFF.

Ten or more counts support this clonotype. This chain uses TRBV15 with TRBJ2-5; no firm D call. Germline CDR1 and CDR2: LNHNV and YYDKDF (reference sequence). CDR3 length: 14 amino acids. V was clipped by 0 bases and J by 3 bases, with 8 bases between them. The CDR3 DNA reads TGTGCCACCAGCAGAGATTGGGGTGAAGAGACCCAGTACTTC. Translated: CATSRDWGEETQYF. Together with reference TRBV15 and TRBJ2-5, the CDR3 gives the full variable domain: DAMVIQNPRYQVTQFGKPVTLSCSQTLNHNVMYWYQQKSSQAPKLLFHYYDKDFNNEADTPDNFQSRRPNTSFCFLDIRSPGLGDTAMYLCATSRDWGEETQYFGPGTRLLVL.

Many counts were recorded for this clonotype. CDR3: CASTPLPKAGYTGELFF. Here the CDR3 DNA reads TGTGCCAGCACCCCTCTACCGAAAGCGGGATACACCGGGGAGCTGTTTTTT. The rearrangement links TRBV3-1 to TRBJ2-2; 7 bases line up with TRBD2. This CDR3 is built from 17 residues. The J segment lost 3 bases and the V segment lost 7 bases, leaving 14 bases of the junction unmatched. CDR1 is LGHDT, CDR2 YNNKEL, per germline (reference sequence).

This clonotype has only a few counts. This chain links TRBV20-1 with TRBJ2-3; 11 bases match TRBD2. The CDR3 runs to 16 residues. CDR1 and CDR2 from the germline V gene are DFQATT and SNEGSKA (reference sequence). Trimming at V came to 7 bases and at J to 5 bases, leaving 14 bases not matched to a gene. The CDR3 coding sequence is TGCAGTGTTAGCCCGCGACTAGCGGGATCAGGAGATACGCAGTATTTT. It is translated as CSVSPRLAGSGDTQYF.

This clonotype was detected many times. The rearrangement links TRBV20-1 to TRBJ1-1, with 10 bases fitting TRBD1. In germline, CDR1 is DFQATT, CDR2 SNEGSKA (reference sequence). This CDR3 spans 15 amino acids. J lost 1 base, V lost 6 bases, and 8 bases had no gene match. DNA for the CDR3: TGCAGTGCCCACCGGGACAGGGGTAGGAACACTGAAGCTTTCTTT. Translating it yields CSAHRDRGRNTEAFF.

The table lists this clonotype with many counts. This chain links TRBV4-1 with TRBJ1-6; D is unclear. V was cut by 0 bases and J by 8 bases, with 2 bases left in between. Germline V lookup: CDR1 MGHRA, CDR2 YSYEKL. This CDR3 has 12 residues. CDR3 protein: CASSQDYSPLHF. Written as DNA, the CDR3 is TGCGCCAGCAGCCAAGATTATTCACCCCTCCACTTT.

This clonotype was counted ten times or more. The chain links TRBV5-1 to TRBJ2-2; D ambiguous. Trimming removed 4 bases from V and 7 bases from J, with 20 bases in between. CDR3 size: 16 residues. Germline assignment: CDR1 SGHRS and CDR2 YFSETQ. The CDR3 DNA is TGCGCCAGCAGCCGCTCGGACCCAGGCATCGGCGGGGAGCTGTTTTTT. Translating it yields CASSRSDPGIGGELFF.

This clonotype was counted between two and nine times. The chain combines TRBV24-1 with TRBJ2-2; TRBD2 agrees at 13 bases. The V segment lost 3 bases and the J segment 5 bases; nucleotides outside the gene matches: 5. The CDR3 loop spans 17 amino acids. Germline V gene lookup returns CDR1 KGHDR and CDR2 SFDVKD. In nucleotides, the CDR3 is TGTGCCACCAGTGATCCGGGACTAGCGGGACCAACCGGGGAGCTGTTTTTT. Amino acid sequence: CATSDPGLAGPTGELFF.

The chain uses TRBV12-3 or TRBV12-4 and TRBJ2-1; 9 nucleotides align to TRBD2. The CDR3 loop spans 14 amino acids. V gave up 7 bases and J gave up 8 bases; unmatched junction bases: 9. The CDR3 is CASTLGLATDEQFF. The CDR3 region has the DNA TGTGCCAGCACCCTAGGACTAGCGACCGATGAGCAGTTCTTC.

The J gene is TRBJ2-7, the V gene TRBV5-1; TRBD2 aligns across 15 bases. CDR1 is SGHRS and CDR2 is YFSETQ in the germline V gene. The V gene end was trimmed by 4 bases and the J gene end by 7 bases; junction bases not matched to a gene: 3. The CDR3 is 14 amino acids. CDR3 bases: TGCGCCAGCAGCGTTGGACTAGCGGGAGGGGAGCAGTACTTC. Its translation: CASSVGLAGGEQYF.

This clonotype was observed at least ten times. The chain uses TRBV7-8 and TRBJ1-1; D is unresolved. Trimming left V 2 bases short and J 4 bases short, with 14 bases between. Germline CDR1 reads SGHVS; CDR2 reads FQNEAQ. This CDR3 is built from 15 residues. The CDR3 here is CASSLSSSSLTEAFF. In nucleotides, the CDR3 is TGTGCCAGCAGCTTAAGTTCCTCTTCCCTCACTGAAGCTTTCTTT. The full variable domain, rest sourced from reference TRBV7-8 and TRBJ1-1, is GAGVSQSPRYKVAKRGQDVALRCDPISGHVSLFWYQQALGQGPEFLTYFQNEAQLDKSGLPSDRFFAERPEGSVSTLKIQRTQQEDSAVYLCASSLSSSSLTEAFFGQGTRLTVV.

The sample holds a few counts of this clonotype. J is TRBJ2-1 and V is TRBV6-5; weak D call: TRBD1 (5 bases). This CDR3 has 13 residues. The V end lost 2 bases, the J end lost 15 bases, and 17 bases lay between the germline ends. Per germline, CDR1 MNHEY and CDR2 SVGAGI. CDR3 in DNA: TGTGCCAGCAGTTACGGGGCTTTGGAAAGTTGGTTCTTC. Protein product: CASSYGALESWFF.

The V and J genes are TRBV27 and TRBJ1-6, with D tentatively TRBD1 (5 bases). Germline-derived CDR1 and CDR2 are MNHEY and SMNVEV (reference sequence). The CDR3 length is 15 residues. V lost 7 bases and J lost 14, with 24 bases in between. The CDR3 bases are TGTGCCAGCATGACCTACCGGGACCCCCTCGAGACCCTCCACTTT. Its protein is CASMTYRDPLETLHF.

J is TRBJ2-6 and V is TRBV15, with D possibly being TRBD2 (7 bases). This CDR3 has 21 residues. Looked up from germline, CDR1 is LNHNV and CDR2 is YYDKDF (reference sequence). The V gene lost 0 bases and the J gene lost 0 bases, with 21 bases spanning the gap. The CDR3 DNA reads TGTGCCACCAGCAGAGATCCTTCGAGGGGGAGGGAACTCTCTGGGGCCAACGTCCTGACTTTC. The encoded protein is CATSRDPSRGRELSGANVLTF.

In DNA form, the CDR3 reads TGTGCCATCACTAGCGGGAGGGGAAATAGTAATGAGCAGTTCTTC. It is translated as CAITSGRGNSNEQFF. The gene calls are TRBV28 and TRBJ2-1; 13 nucleotides align to TRBD2. V trimming: 10 bases; J trimming: 7 bases; junction bases outside the gene matches: 10. The CDR3 spans 15 residues. The germline V gene has CDR1 MDHEN and CDR2 SYDVKM.

The chain has TRBV7-8 and TRBJ2-2, with 8 bases matching TRBD1. V trimming: 7 bases; J trimming: 8 bases; junction bases outside the gene matches: 12. Per the germline V gene, CDR1 is SGHVS and CDR2 is FQNEAQ. The CDR3 totals 15 residues. In DNA form, the CDR3 reads TGTGCCAGCAACCCACTATTCCAGGGGGCTGGGGAGCTGTTTTTT. It is translated as CASNPLFQGAGELFF.

This clonotype was found many times. The chain carries TRBV29-1 and TRBJ2-5; a weak D match, TRBD1 (5 bases). V was trimmed by 7 bases and J by 1 base, leaving 10 bases between them. Germline lookup yields CDR1 SQVTM and CDR2 ANQGSEA. CDR3 length: 12 residues. For the CDR3, the DNA is TGCAGCGCGCAGGGTTTCCAAGAGACCCAGTACTTC. Translating it yields CSAQGFQETQYF.

There are a few counts of this clonotype. The CDR3 loop is CASSGGPEQYF. CDR3 in DNA: TGTGCCAGCAGTGGCGGACCCGAGCAGTACTTC. The V call is TRBV12-3 or TRBV12-4, the J call TRBJ2-7; D uncertain. The CDR3 contains 11 residues. V was trimmed by 5 bases and J by 6 bases, leaving 8 bases between them.

This clonotype has a count of ten or more. This chain's CDR3 is CASSPDSDFYEQYF. For the CDR3, the DNA is TGCGCCAGCAGCCCGGACAGTGATTTCTACGAGCAGTACTTC. V gene TRBV5-1 combines with J gene TRBJ2-7, with D possibly being TRBD1 (6 bases). Germline CDR1 is SGHRS and CDR2 is YFSETQ. Trimming took off 4 bases at V and 3 bases at J, with 14 bases between the two ends. The CDR3 is 14 residues long.

This CDR3 is CASGPPGRGGYTF. CDR3 DNA sequence: TGTGCTAGTGGTCCCCCGGGGAGGGGAGGCTACACCTTC. This chain connects TRBV12-5 to TRBJ1-2; TRBD1 might be the D (5 bases). V shed 5 bases and J shed 8 bases, with 15 bases lying between them. The V gene's germline CDR1 is LGHNT and CDR2 FRNRAP. The CDR3 contains 13 residues.

The rearrangement joins TRBV7-6 to TRBJ2-3; TRBD2 agrees at 10 bases. V dropped 5 bases and J dropped 3; count of bases not matched to a gene: 11. Looked up from germline, CDR1 is SGHVS and CDR2 is FNYEAQ. The CDR3 sequence is 17 residues long. This CDR3 reads CASSERRERGGTDTQYF. CDR3 coding DNA: TGTGCCAGCAGCGAAAGACGGGAGCGGGGGGGAACAGATACGCAGTATTTT.

The chain recombines TRBV9 with TRBJ2-1, with 12 bases lining up with TRBD2. The CDR3 runs 16 residues. Germline V CDR1 and CDR2: SGDLS, YYNGEE. Trimming removed 0 bases from V and 7 bases from J; junction bases left unmatched: 5. The CDR3 DNA sequence: TGTGCCAGCAGCGTAGACCCTAGCGGGAGGGCTAATGAGCAGTTCTTC. As protein: CASSVDPSGRANEQFF.